These 2 T cell receptor beta chains originate from one sample sequenced in a study of shared clonotypes between healthy human individuals. Data came from immunoSEQ multiplex PCR; TCRdb stores just in-frame clones and leaves some out. The table records some 900,000 clones, approximately 80% of them present only once. The sequenced material came from memory CD4+ T cells sorted from blood. As for subset: CD45RA-negative fraction. These receptors were obtained from a man aged 18 to 30 in good health.

This clone has a single count. V gene TRBV7-9 combines with J gene TRBJ2-6, with 7 positions matching TRBD1. This CDR3 is built from 18 residues. V lost 5 bases and J lost 0; bases outside the gene matches: 10. CDR1 is SEHNR and CDR2 is FQNEAQ in the germline V gene (reference sequence). The CDR3 loop reads CASSKPGQKVSGANVLTF. In DNA, the CDR3 is TGTGCCAGCAGCAAACCGGGACAGAAGGTCTCTGGGGCCAACGTCCTGACTTTC.

The chain uses TRBV6-5 and TRBJ2-7; D perhaps matches TRBD2 (5 bases). Germline V CDR1 and CDR2: MNHEY, SVGAGI. Between the trimmed V and J ends, which lost 5 bases and 0 bases, there was a span of 14 bases. The CDR3 totals 15 residues. The CDR3 here is CASSPLALSSYEQYF. In DNA form, the CDR3 reads TGTGCCAGCAGTCCTCTAGCCCTGAGCTCCTACGAGCAGTACTTC.